This TCR beta chain was observed in a study of cytomegalovirus exposure and HLA in healthy donors. Regarding this clone: Antigen unknown.

This CDR3 is 17 amino acids long. Per germline, CDR1 SGHRS and CDR2 YFSETQ. Unmatched junction bases numbered 15, after V lost 4 bases and J lost 2 bases. Amplification used 60 Vbeta primers and 13 Jbeta primers. Clones were sequenced by immunoSEQ multiplex PCR, and TCRdb holds only the in-frame ones, with some missing. The data hold some 87,000 clones, with roughly 80% observed a single time. Study-wide points: An apparent linkage of common viral pathogens to several of the most significant clusters emerged in a later analysis.

Sequenced input: PBMCs. The sequence was obtained from a man aged 30 to 45 in good health and CMV-seronegative. V and J are TRBV5-1 and TRBJ2-7; TRBD1 matches at 7 bases. CDR3 DNA sequence: TGCGCCAGCAGCAAAACGCCTCCGGGACAGACAACCTACGAGCAGTACTTC. Amino acids: CASSKTPPGQTTYEQYF.